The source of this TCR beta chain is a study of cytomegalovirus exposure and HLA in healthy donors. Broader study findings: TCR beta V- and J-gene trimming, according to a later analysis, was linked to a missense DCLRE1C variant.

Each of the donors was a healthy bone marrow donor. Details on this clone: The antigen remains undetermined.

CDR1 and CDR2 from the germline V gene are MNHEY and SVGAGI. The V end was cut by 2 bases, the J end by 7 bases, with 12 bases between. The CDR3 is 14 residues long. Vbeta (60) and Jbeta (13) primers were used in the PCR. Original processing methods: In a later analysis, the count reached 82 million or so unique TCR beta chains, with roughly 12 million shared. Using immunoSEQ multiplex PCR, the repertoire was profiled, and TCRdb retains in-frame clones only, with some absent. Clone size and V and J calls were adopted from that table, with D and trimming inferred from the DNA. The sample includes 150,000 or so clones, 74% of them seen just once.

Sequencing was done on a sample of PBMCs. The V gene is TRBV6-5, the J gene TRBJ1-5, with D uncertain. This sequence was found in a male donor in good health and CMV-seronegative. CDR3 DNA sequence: TGTGCCAGCAGTTACATGGGAGACCGGCAGCCCCAGCATTTT. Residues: CASSYMGDRQPQHF.